The entry below gives a single T cell receptor beta chain sequence along with its context. This table comes from immunoSEQ multiplex PCR, and its TCRdb copy is limited to in-frame clones, with some not included. The data hold approximately 290,000 clones, with 80% to 90% observed a single time. The record originates from a study of blood T cell repertoires in COVID-19. Study as a whole: Sites in the United States, Italy and Spain provided acute and convalescent COVID-19 samples.

With 0 bases removed from V and 8 bases from J, the gap between germline ends came to 10 bases. The CDR3 sequence is 13 residues long. Germline V CDR1 and CDR2: MNHEY, SMNVEV (reference sequence). The study recruited people aged about 18 to 95 years across 20 to 30 US areas. Recovery among Cohort 3 donors was established by two negative PCRs, clearance, or symptom resolution. The TCR originated in a woman younger than 45 who had recovered from COVID-19. The chain employs TRBV27 and TRBJ1-2, with D unresolved. The sample comprised PBMCs or T cells enriched from blood (not recorded which). The CDR3 DNA is TGTGCCAGCAGTTTATCGTTTGGTGCGGGCTACACCTTC. Residues: CASSLSFGAGYTF.